The 13 T cell receptor beta chains given below trace back to one sample, sequenced in a study of T cell repertoires in cytomegalovirus infection. Each CDR3 protein gets one entry after TCRdb re-called the reads with MiXCR. The sample contains some 220,000 distinct CDR3 sequences, around an eighth of which appear only once. Material: PBMCs. These receptors all come from a human donor in good health (CMV status not recorded). Some clones in this sample may be carry-over from other donors' samples.

This clonotype was seen at least ten times. The chain is built from TRBV6-2 or TRBV6-3 and TRBJ2-2; D gene unclear. Trimming shortened V by 1 base and J by 6 bases, and 3 bases separated the two germline ends. In germline, CDR1 is MNHEY, CDR2 SVGEGT. The CDR3 runs 12 residues. This CDR3 is CASSYWAGELFF. CDR3 in DNA: TGTGCCAGCAGTTACTGGGCCGGGGAGCTGTTTTTT.

This clonotype appeared many times. V is TRBV7-8 and J is TRBJ1-1; D remains ambiguous. Trimming pared 2 bases from V and 4 bases from J, leaving 11 bases between. CDR1 is SGHVS and CDR2 is FQNEAQ in the germline V gene. This CDR3 comprises 14 residues. The CDR3 region is CASSLSEVATEAFF. The CDR3 coding sequence is TGTGCCAGCAGCTTATCAGAAGTGGCCACTGAAGCTTTCTTT.

The V and J genes are TRBV2 and TRBJ2-3; no reliable D call. Germline V gene lookup returns CDR1 SNHLY and CDR2 FYNNEI. The V and J ends lost 11 bases and 1 base respectively, with 16 bases between them. The length of the CDR3 is 14 residues. CDR3 coding DNA: TGTGCCGGCCATTTTCCGCAGGGCACAGATACGCAGTATTTT. This sequence encodes CAGHFPQGTDTQYF.

This clonotype has at least ten counts. The V and J genes are TRBV7-9 and TRBJ1-1, with D maybe TRBD1 (5 bases). The CDR3 is 13 residues long. Trimming took 11 bases from V and 5 from J, leaving 18 bases between them. Germline CDR1 and CDR2: SEHNR and FQNEAQ (reference sequence). In nucleotides, the CDR3 is TGTGCCGCGCCAGGGCAGGGTGAGACTGAAGCTTTCTTT. As protein: CAAPGQGETEAFF.

In its sample, this clonotype was seen a few times. The chain uses TRBV20-1 and TRBJ2-7; D remains ambiguous. Germline CDR1 reads DFQATT; CDR2 reads SNEGSKA (reference sequence). The CDR3 consists of 14 residues. Trimming shortened V by 5 bases and J by 3 bases, and 17 bases separated the two germline ends. The CDR3 is CSAEDSTLDYEQYF. CDR3 nucleotides: TGCAGTGCTGAAGACTCAACTTTGGACTACGAGCAGTACTTC.

This clonotype has ten or more counts. The genes are TRBV7-2 and TRBJ2-3; D is ambiguous. CDR3 length equals 12 residues. V was trimmed by 3 bases and J by 6 bases, leaving 7 bases between them. The germline CDR1 and CDR2 sequences are SGHTA and FQGNSA. This CDR3 is CASSLPSDTQYF. The CDR3 region has the DNA TGTGCCAGCAGCTTGCCTTCGGATACGCAGTATTTT.

The sample holds many counts of this clonotype. The rearrangement joins TRBV7-2 to TRBJ2-2; D assignment may be TRBD1 or TRBD2 (5 bases each). V shed 2 bases and J shed 6 bases, with 16 bases lying between them. The CDR3 runs 16 residues. Per the germline V gene, CDR1 is SGHTA and CDR2 is FQGNSA. Written as DNA, the CDR3 is TGTGCCAGCAGCTTACACCCGACTGGGACCGCCGGGGAGCTGTTTTTT. It specifies CASSLHPTGTAGELFF.

This clonotype has ten or more counts. The chain carries TRBV12-5 and TRBJ2-5; tentative D call: TRBD1 (5 bases). This CDR3 is built from 13 residues. Germline-derived CDR1 and CDR2 are LGHNT and FRNRAP. Between the trimmed V and J ends, which lost 1 base and 3 bases, there was a span of 6 bases. The DNA of the CDR3 is TGTGCTAGTGGTTTGGCGACAGAAGAGACCCAGTACTTC. Amino acid sequence: CASGLATEETQYF.

The CDR3 sequence is CAWSRSNTEAFF. The CDR3 nucleotides are TGTGCCTGGAGTAGATCGAACACTGAAGCTTTCTTT. V is TRBV30 and J is TRBJ1-1, with D unresolved. Germline V gene sequence: CDR1 GTSNPN, CDR2 SVGIG (reference sequence). This CDR3 is 12 amino acids long. The ends were cut back, 2 bases at V and 1 base at J, with 5 bases in the middle.

This clonotype showed up many times. The chain carries TRBV15 and TRBJ1-5; the match to TRBD1 covers 7 bases. CDR1 and CDR2 (germline): LNHNV, YYDKDF (reference sequence). CDR3 length: 14 residues. Trimming took 3 bases from V and 7 from J; bases not matched to a gene: 6. The CDR3 nucleotides read TGTGCCACCAGCAGTCCACAGGGGAGCCAGCCCCAGCATTTT. As protein: CATSSPQGSQPQHF.

The chain recombines TRBV20-1 with TRBJ1-4, with 8 bases fitting TRBD1. The J segment lost 8 bases and the V segment lost 0 bases, leaving 8 bases of the junction unmatched. CDR3 length equals 15 residues. Germline assignment: CDR1 DFQATT and CDR2 SNEGSKA (reference sequence). The DNA for the CDR3 is TGCAGTGCTAGAGATCAAGGGACAGGTGGGGAAAAACTGTTTTTT. Encoded protein: CSARDQGTGGEKLFF.

At least ten counts were recorded for this clonotype. V usage is TRBV6-5 and J usage is TRBJ1-6; 7 nucleotides line up with TRBD1. Germline CDR1 is MNHEY and CDR2 is SVGAGI. The CDR3 covers 14 residues. Losses at the gene ends were 4 bases for V and 7 bases for J; bases not matched to a gene: 4. CDR3: CASSWGQRNSPLHF. In DNA, the CDR3 is TGTGCCAGCAGTTGGGGACAGCGGAATTCACCCCTCCACTTT.

V usage is TRBV12-5 and J usage is TRBJ1-5, with D perhaps TRBD1 (6 bases). V dropped 7 bases and J dropped 9 bases, with 16 bases sitting between them. Germline V gives CDR1 LGHNT, CDR2 FRNRAP. The CDR3 runs 13 residues. In nucleotides, the CDR3 is TGTGCTAGTGTCCCGGACAGTGGTAGGCCCCAGCATTTT. Its protein product is CASVPDSGRPQHF.